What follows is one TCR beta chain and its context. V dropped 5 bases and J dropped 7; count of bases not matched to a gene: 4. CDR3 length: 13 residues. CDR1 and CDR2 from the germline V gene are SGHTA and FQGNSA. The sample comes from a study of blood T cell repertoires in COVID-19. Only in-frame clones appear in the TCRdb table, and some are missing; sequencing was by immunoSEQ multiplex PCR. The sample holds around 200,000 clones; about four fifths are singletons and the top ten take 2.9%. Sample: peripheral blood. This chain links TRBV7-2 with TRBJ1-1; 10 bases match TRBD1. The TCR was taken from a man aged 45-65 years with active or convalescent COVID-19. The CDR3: CASSLTGGFEAFF. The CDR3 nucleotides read TGTGCCAGCAGCCTGACAGGGGGCTTTGAAGCTTTCTTT.